Presented here are 17 T cell receptor beta chains from one specimen sequenced in a study of cytomegalovirus exposure and HLA in healthy donors. Generated by immunoSEQ multiplex PCR, the TCRdb table keeps only in-frame clones and is missing some. The sample has some 140,000 clones, just under 85% seen once; the top ten hold roughly 1.4%. Sequenced material: PBMCs. The receptors here all came from a woman aged 25 to 39 in good health and CMV-seronegative.

The J gene is TRBJ1-4, the V gene TRBV7-8; TRBD1 is a possible D gene (5 bases). The CDR3 has 14 residues. In germline, CDR1 is SGHVS, CDR2 FQNEAQ. The V end lost 1 base, the J end lost 8 bases, and 11 bases lay between the germline ends. The DNA of the CDR3 is TGTGCCAGCAGCTTAGGAACAGGTTTCGAAAAACTGTTTTTT. Its translation is CASSLGTGFEKLFF.

This clone was counted a few times. Here the CDR3 reads CASSGDNPNEKLFF. CDR3 coding DNA: TGTGCCAGCAGTGGTGACAACCCCAATGAAAAACTGTTTTTT. The chain recombines TRBV2 with TRBJ1-4, with unresolved D. Looked up from germline, CDR1 is SNHLY and CDR2 is FYNNEI. V lost 4 bases and J lost 5, with 11 bases in between. This CDR3 spans 14 amino acids. Full variable domain (missing parts from reference TRBV2 and TRBJ1-4): EPEVTQTPSHQVTQMGQEVILRCVPISNHLYFYWYRQILGQKVEFLVSFYNNEISEKSEIFDDQFSVERPDGSNFTLKIRSTKLEDSAMYFCASSGDNPNEKLFFGSGTQLSVL.

The chain joins TRBV29-1 to TRBJ2-7; 8 bases align to TRBD1. V was pared by 5 bases and J by 7 bases, with 10 bases of the junction left unmatched. This CDR3 spans 13 amino acids. In germline, CDR1 is SQVTM, CDR2 ANQGSEA. In DNA, the CDR3 is TGCAGCGTTCGACAGGGGCCGGCCGAGGAGCAGTACTTC. Its translation: CSVRQGPAEEQYF.

The chain joins TRBV2 to TRBJ2-3; D gene uncertain. This CDR3 comprises 12 residues. Germline V lookup: CDR1 SNHLY, CDR2 FYNNEI. V was cut by 2 bases and J by 4 bases, with 4 bases left in between. The CDR3 bases are TGTGCCAGCAGTGAAAGCGCAGATACGCAGTATTTT. Its protein is CASSESADTQYF. The full variable domain, rest sourced from reference TRBV2 and TRBJ2-3, is EPEVTQTPSHQVTQMGQEVILRCVPISNHLYFYWYRQILGQKVEFLVSFYNNEISEKSEIFDDQFSVERPDGSNFTLKIRSTKLEDSAMYFCASSESADTQYFGPGTRLTVL.

The chain employs TRBV6-6 and TRBJ1-1; unclear D gene. Germline loops: CDR1 MNHNY, CDR2 SVGAGI (reference sequence). This CDR3 is 15 amino acids long. The V end lost 0 bases, the J end lost 1 base, and 9 bases lay between the germline ends. CDR3 loop: CASSYSVAGNTEAFF. The CDR3 DNA is TGTGCCAGCAGTTACTCGGTGGCAGGGAACACTGAAGCTTTCTTT.

The chain joins TRBV29-1 to TRBJ2-7; D is perhaps TRBD1 (6 bases). CDR3 size: 16 residues. Trimming stripped 3 bases from V and 1 base from J, with 19 bases between. Germline CDR1 SQVTM, CDR2 ANQGSEA. The CDR3 loop reads CSVEVLRDIGSYEQYF. The CDR3 DNA sequence: TGCAGCGTTGAGGTGCTTCGGGACATAGGATCCTACGAGCAGTACTTC.

This clone has more than one count but fewer than ten. The J gene is TRBJ2-7, the V gene TRBV4-1; 9 bases line up with TRBD1. The CDR3 has 15 amino acids. CDR1 is MGHRA and CDR2 is YSYEKL in the germline V gene. J gave up 6 bases and V 1 base, and 7 bases lay outside the gene matches. The CDR3 here is CASSQVGTGSGEQYF. CDR3 in DNA: TGCGCCAGCAGCCAAGTGGGGACAGGGTCTGGCGAGCAGTACTTC.

The chain combines TRBV27 with TRBJ2-2, with TRBD1 matching over 7 bases. Germline CDR1 and CDR2: MNHEY and SMNVEV (reference sequence). Germline trimming cut 4 bases from V and 6 bases from J; bases unmatched to any gene: 5. CDR3 length: 14 amino acids. CDR3 sequence reads: CASSSTGSAGELFF. The CDR3 nucleotides read TGTGCCAGCAGTTCGACAGGGTCGGCCGGGGAGCTGTTTTTT.

The chain carries TRBV7-9 and TRBJ2-3, with D possibly matching TRBD1 (6 bases). The CDR3 runs to 15 residues. Germline V lookup: CDR1 SEHNR, CDR2 FQNEAQ (reference sequence). V was cut by 5 bases and J by 0 bases, with 12 bases left in between. The DNA for the CDR3 is TGTGCCAGCAGCCCCCAGGGGTCAAGCACAGATACGCAGTATTTT. It yields the protein CASSPQGSSTDTQYF.

This clone was detected only a few times. The chain is built from TRBV7-2 and TRBJ2-1; 10 bases are a match to TRBD2. Trimming took 0 bases from V and 1 from J; bases not matched to a gene: 9. Looked up from germline, CDR1 is SGHTA and CDR2 is FQGNSA. The CDR3 has 19 amino acids. In DNA, the CDR3 is TGTGCCAGCAGCTTAGCAGGTAGCGGGGGGTCCAAATCCTACAATGAGCAGTTCTTC. The encoded protein is CASSLAGSGGSKSYNEQFF.

For this clone: The same CDR3 is also encoded by other DNA sequences in this sample. V usage is TRBV5-1 and J usage is TRBJ1-1, with D perhaps matching TRBD1 (5 bases). Per the germline V gene, CDR1 is SGHRS and CDR2 is YFSETQ. The CDR3 runs to 17 residues. Trimming took 0 bases from V and 2 from J, leaving 17 bases between them. CDR3 bases: TGCGCCAGCAGCTTGGCCGGGGGAGGGCACGGAAACACTGAAGCTTTCTTT. Translation gives CASSLAGGGHGNTEAFF.

This clone was counted only a few times. The identical CDR3 is also encoded by other nucleotide sequences in the sample. This sequence joins TRBV11-2 and TRBJ1-2; 9 bases are shared with TRBD1. The CDR3 contains 16 residues. Germline CDR1 SGHAT, CDR2 FQNNGV. V gave up 0 bases and J gave up 4 bases; unmatched junction bases: 6. As DNA, the CDR3 is TGTGCCAGCAGCTTAGATGGAGGGACAGGGCCCTATGGCTACACCTTC. Translating it yields CASSLDGGTGPYGYTF.

In its sample, this clone was seen a few times. This rearrangement joins TRBV18 to TRBJ1-4; D is perhaps TRBD1 (5 bases). V gave up 4 bases and J gave up 8 bases, with 14 bases separating them. The germline V gene encodes CDR1 KGHSH and CDR2 LQKENI. There are 14 residues in the CDR3. The CDR3 loop reads CASSRSQGREKLFF. The CDR3 DNA follows: TGTGCCAGCTCACGGAGCCAGGGCCGCGAAAAACTGTTTTTT.

This clone showed up just a few times. Because it lacks the conserved phenylalanine or tryptophan at the end, this CDR3 is likely a read error. Because the CDR3's place on the DNA is in doubt, the DNA is left out and the CDR3 is given as listed by TCRdb. V and J are TRBV7-9 and TRBJ2-7; the tabulated D call, TRBD1, remains unverified against the DNA. Ends included, the CDR3 has 13 residues. Looked up from germline, CDR1 is SEHNR and CDR2 is FQNEAQ (reference sequence). The chain's CDR3 is CASSPEGTGTGVI.

This chain links TRBV27 with TRBJ1-1; 12 nucleotides agree with TRBD1. J was trimmed by 5 bases and V by 6 bases; bases with no gene match: 7. The CDR3 runs 15 residues. From germline, CDR1 is MNHEY and CDR2 SMNVEV (reference sequence). CDR3 DNA: TGTGCCAGCAGGGGGACAGGGGGCGTTAGGACTGAAGCTTTCTTT. It encodes CASRGTGGVRTEAFF.

V is TRBV30 and J is TRBJ2-7, with 9 bases matching TRBD1. V lost 3 bases, J lost 4 bases, and 7 bases stayed unmatched. This CDR3 has 14 residues. The germline gives CDR1 GTSNPN, CDR2 SVGIG (reference sequence). The chain's CDR3 is CAWSAIDRGYEQYF. The CDR3 bases are TGTGCCTGGAGCGCCATCGACAGGGGGTACGAGCAGTACTTC.

This rearrangement joins TRBV10-3 to TRBJ1-1; TRBD1 matches 9 bases. The CDR3 covers 14 residues. V was pared by 4 bases and J by 3 bases, with 3 bases of the junction left unmatched. Germline V gene lookup returns CDR1 ENHRY and CDR2 SYGVKD. CDR3 residues: CAISGTGADTEAFF. The CDR3 bases are TGTGCCATCAGTGGGACAGGGGCGGACACTGAAGCTTTCTTT.